This T cell receptor (beta chain) was observed in a study of shared clonotypes between healthy human individuals. Genomic DNA belonging to each subset was distributed in equal measure over several immunoSEQ plates. Only in-frame clones appear in the TCRdb table, and some are missing; sequencing was by immunoSEQ multiplex PCR. The sample has about 2.4 million clones, 85% to 95% seen once. CDR3 length equals 15 residues. V dropped 0 bases and J dropped 4 bases, with 12 bases sitting between them. Germline CDR1 SGDLS, CDR2 YYNGEE. What was sequenced was naive CD4+ T cells sorted from blood. As to subset: CD45RA+ positively selected. The rearrangement links TRBV9 to TRBJ2-3, with D unclear. This receptor was identified in a man between 18 and 29 years old in good health. Here the CDR3 reads CASSVAGATADTQYF. The DNA of the CDR3 is TGTGCCAGCAGCGTAGCGGGTGCGACGGCAGATACGCAGTATTTT. The full variable domain, its missing parts supplied by reference TRBV9 and TRBJ2-3, is DSGVTQTPKHLITATGQRVTLRCSPRSGDLSVYWYQQSLDQGLQFLIQYYNGEERAKGNILERFSAQQFPDLHSELNLSSLELGDSALYFCASSVAGATADTQYFGPGTRLTVL.